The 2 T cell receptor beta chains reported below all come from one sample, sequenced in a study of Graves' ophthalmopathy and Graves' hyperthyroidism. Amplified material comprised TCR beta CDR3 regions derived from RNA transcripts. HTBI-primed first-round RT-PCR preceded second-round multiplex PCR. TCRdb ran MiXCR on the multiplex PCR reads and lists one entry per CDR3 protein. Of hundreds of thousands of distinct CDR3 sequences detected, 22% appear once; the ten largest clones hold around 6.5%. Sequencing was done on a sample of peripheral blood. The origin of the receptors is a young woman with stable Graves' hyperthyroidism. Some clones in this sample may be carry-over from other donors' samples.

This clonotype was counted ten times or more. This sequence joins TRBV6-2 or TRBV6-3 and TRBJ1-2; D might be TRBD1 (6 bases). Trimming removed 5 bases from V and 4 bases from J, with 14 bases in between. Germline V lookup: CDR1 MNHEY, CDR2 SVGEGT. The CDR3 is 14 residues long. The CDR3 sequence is CASSAGVVRYGYTF. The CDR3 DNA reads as TGTGCCAGCAGTGCAGGGGTCGTTCGCTATGGCTACACCTTC.

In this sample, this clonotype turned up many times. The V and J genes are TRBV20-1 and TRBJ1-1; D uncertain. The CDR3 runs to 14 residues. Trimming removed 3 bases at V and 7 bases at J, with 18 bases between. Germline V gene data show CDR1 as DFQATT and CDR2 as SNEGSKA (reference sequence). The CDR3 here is CSARSSARWDEAFF. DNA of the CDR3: TGCAGTGCTAGGTCATCCGCCCGCTGGGATGAAGCTTTCTTT.